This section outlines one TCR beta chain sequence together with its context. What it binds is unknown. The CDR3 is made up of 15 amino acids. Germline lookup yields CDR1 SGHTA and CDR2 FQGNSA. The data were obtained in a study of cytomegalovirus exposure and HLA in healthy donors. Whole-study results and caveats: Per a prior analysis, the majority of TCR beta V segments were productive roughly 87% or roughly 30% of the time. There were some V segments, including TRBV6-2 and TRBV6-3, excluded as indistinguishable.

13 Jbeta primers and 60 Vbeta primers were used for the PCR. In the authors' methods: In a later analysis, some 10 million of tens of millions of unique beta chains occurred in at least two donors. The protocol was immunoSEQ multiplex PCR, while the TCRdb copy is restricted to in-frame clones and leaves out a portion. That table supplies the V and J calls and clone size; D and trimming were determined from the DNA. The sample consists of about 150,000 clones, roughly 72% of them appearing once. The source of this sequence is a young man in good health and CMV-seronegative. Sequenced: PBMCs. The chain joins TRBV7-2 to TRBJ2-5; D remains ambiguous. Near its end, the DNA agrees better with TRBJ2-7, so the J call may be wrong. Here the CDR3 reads CASSLTFLSSYEQYF. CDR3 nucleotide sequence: TGTGCCAGCAGCTTAACTTTCCTCTCATCCTACGAGCAGTACTTC.